Shown below are 24 T cell receptor beta chains from a single sample sequenced in a study of blood T cell repertoires in COVID-19. Assay: immunoSEQ multiplex PCR; the TCRdb copy retains only in-frame clones and omits some. Among around 20,000 clones listed, approximately 85% were seen once. The sample taken for sequencing was peripheral blood. These receptors originate from a man aged 80 or over with acute or convalescent COVID-19.

This clone is a singleton in its sample. The rearrangement links TRBV10-3 to TRBJ1-1, with 7 bases identical to TRBD1. Germline lookup yields CDR1 ENHRY and CDR2 SYGVKD. The J segment lost 6 bases and the V segment lost 4 bases, leaving 2 bases of the junction unmatched. There are 12 residues in the CDR3. CDR3 in DNA: TGTGCCATCAGTGGAGGGGGCCCTGAAGCTTTCTTT. As protein: CAISGGGPEAFF.

V usage is TRBV5-8 and J usage is TRBJ1-4; 7 nucleotides agree with TRBD1. The CDR3 runs to 14 residues. J was trimmed by 8 bases and V by 4 bases; bases with no gene match: 8. Germline V gene sequence: CDR1 SGHTS, CDR2 YDEGEE. The CDR3 DNA reads as TGTGCCAGCAGCGCCCGGGACAGAGGGGAAAAACTGTTTTTT. Translation gives CASSARDRGEKLFF.

The CDR3, as DNA: TGCGCCAGCAGCTCTTTCGGGGGGCTAAGTCAGCCCCAGCATTTT. It specifies CASSSFGGLSQPQHF. The chain carries TRBV5-1 and TRBJ1-5; possibly TRBD1 for D (6 bases). CDR1 is SGHRS and CDR2 is YFSETQ in the germline V gene. Trimming removed 3 bases from V and 6 bases from J, with 16 bases in between. This CDR3 spans 15 amino acids.

V is TRBV19 and J is TRBJ2-7, with D possibly matching TRBD1 (6 bases). CDR1 and CDR2 (germline): LNHDA, SQIVND (reference sequence). Trimming removed 3 bases at V and 2 bases at J, with 11 bases between. The CDR3 spans 14 residues. In DNA, the CDR3 is TGTGCCAGTAGTATCCGGACAGTCCCCTACGAGCAGTACTTC. It codes for CASSIRTVPYEQYF.

The table lists this clone with a count of one. This chain joins TRBV7-9 and TRBJ2-7, with D perhaps TRBD1 (5 bases). The CDR3 spans 12 residues. Germline V CDR1 and CDR2: SEHNR, FQNEAQ (reference sequence). Trimming stripped 3 bases from V and 3 bases from J, with 6 bases between. CDR3 residues: CASSFDSYEQYF. In nucleotides, the CDR3 is TGTGCCAGCAGCTTTGACAGCTACGAGCAGTACTTC.

This chain uses TRBV25-1 with TRBJ1-6; 9 nucleotides agree with TRBD1. The junction had 9 bases not matched to a gene; V was cut back by 3 bases and J by 9 bases. The CDR3 totals 16 residues. Germline values: CDR1 MGHDK, CDR2 SYGVNS. The CDR3 protein is CASSDPGQGESSPLHF. The DNA for the CDR3 is TGTGCCAGCAGTGATCCGGGACAGGGAGAAAGTTCACCCCTCCACTTT.

The chain joins TRBV9 to TRBJ2-1, with D possibly being TRBD1 (6 bases). The V end was cut by 3 bases, the J end by 2 bases, with 9 bases between. The CDR3 sequence is 14 residues long. Germline assignment: CDR1 SGDLS and CDR2 YYNGEE. CDR3 DNA: TGTGCCAGCAGCGGACAGGCCCCCTACAATGAGCAGTTCTTC. Its translation: CASSGQAPYNEQFF.

The rearrangement links TRBV19 to TRBJ1-1; D might be TRBD1 (5 bases). Germline CDR1 is LNHDA and CDR2 is SQIVND (reference sequence). Trimming cost V 3 bases and J 5 bases, with 13 bases left between them. This CDR3 comprises 14 residues. For the CDR3, the DNA is TGTGCCAGTAGTATCGACAGTGATTGGACTGAAGCTTTCTTT. Its protein is CASSIDSDWTEAFF.

In this sample, this clone turned up a few times. This chain uses TRBV11-2 with TRBJ2-7, with TRBD1 matching over 9 bases. The trim removed 5 bases at V and 2 bases at J, leaving 13 bases unmatched. Germline V gene data show CDR1 as SGHAT and CDR2 as FQNNGV. CDR3 length: 17 residues. The CDR3 DNA reads TGTGCCAGCAGCCCAGGGGCGGGACAGGGTATCACCTACGAGCAGTACTTC. Residues: CASSPGAGQGITYEQYF.

This sequence joins TRBV28 and TRBJ2-6; D is ambiguous. CDR1 is MDHEN, CDR2 SYDVKM, per germline. The CDR3 extends over 17 amino acids. Trimming cost V 3 bases and J 0 bases, with 12 bases left between them. The CDR3 protein is CASSFPQLHSGANVLTF. CDR3 DNA: TGTGCCAGCAGTTTCCCACAGCTACACTCTGGGGCCAACGTCCTGACTTTC.

The chain is built from TRBV11-2 and TRBJ2-7; 7 bases map to TRBD2. V dropped 5 bases and J dropped 3; count of bases not matched to a gene: 13. The CDR3 runs 16 residues. CDR1 and CDR2 from the germline V gene are SGHAT and FQNNGV. CDR3 bases: TGTGCCAGCAGCCAGCCGGGGACTCCGGGGGGCTACGAGCAGTACTTC. It encodes CASSQPGTPGGYEQYF. Based on the CDR3 plus reference TRBV11-2 and TRBJ2-7, the full variable domain is EAGVAQSPRYKIIEKRQSVAFWCNPISGHATLYWYQQILGQGPKLLIQFQNNGVVDDSQLPKDRFSAERLKGVDSTLKIQPAKLEDSAVYLCASSQPGTPGGYEQYFGPGTRLTVT.

The table lists this clone with a count of one. This sequence joins TRBV7-2 and TRBJ1-3; D not resolved. Germline V gene data show CDR1 as SGHTA and CDR2 as FQGNSA. Trimming stripped 1 base from V and 13 bases from J, with 8 bases between. The CDR3 spans 11 residues. The CDR3 sequence is CASSLGAVIYF. The CDR3 bases are TGTGCCAGCAGCTTAGGGGCCGTAATATATTTT.

CDR3 residues: CASSLGENYGYTF. CDR3 in DNA: TGCGCCAGCAGCTTGGGGGAGAACTATGGCTACACCTTC. The chain employs TRBV5-1 and TRBJ1-2; D ambiguous. The ends were cut back, 0 bases at V and 2 bases at J, with 5 bases in the middle. Germline assignment: CDR1 SGHRS and CDR2 YFSETQ. This CDR3 region has 13 residues.

V gene TRBV23-1 combines with J gene TRBJ2-6; perhaps TRBD2 as D (6 bases). TRBV23-1 is reported as an ORF; its role is uncertain. Trimming took 3 bases from V and 2 from J, leaving 8 bases between them. CDR3 length: 15 amino acids. This CDR3 is CASSQRGTGANVLTF. CDR3 bases: TGCGCCAGCAGTCAGCGGGGTACTGGGGCCAACGTCCTGACTTTC.

This clone was recorded only once. The rearrangement uses TRBV20-1 and TRBJ1-5; D ambiguous. Between the trimmed V and J ends, which lost 3 bases and 5 bases, there was a span of 11 bases. Germline V lookup: CDR1 DFQATT, CDR2 SNEGSKA (reference sequence). The CDR3 is 13 residues long. CDR3 residues: CSASFTTDQPQHF. CDR3 in DNA: TGCAGTGCTAGTTTTACCACTGATCAGCCCCAGCATTTT.

The CDR3 nucleotides are TGTGCCAGCTCACCACCCGACAGGTCTACGGGAAACACCATATATTTT. It specifies CASSPPDRSTGNTIYF. The chain couples TRBV18 to TRBJ1-3, with D perhaps matching TRBD1 (6 bases). V lost 0 bases to trimming and J lost 4 bases, with 13 bases between them. The CDR3 has 16 residues. Germline CDR1 and CDR2: KGHSH and LQKENI. Drawing the rest from reference TRBV18 and TRBJ1-3, the complete variable domain is NAGVMQNPRHLVRRRGQEARLRCSPMKGHSHVYWYRQLPEEGLKFMVYLQKENIIDESGMPKERFSAEFPKEGPSILRIQQVVRGDSAAYFCASSPPDRSTGNTIYFGEGSWLTVV.

The chain has TRBV14 and TRBJ2-5; TRBD2 matches 10 bases. Trimming cost V 3 bases and J 3 bases; bases outside gene matches: 4. Germline CDR1 and CDR2: SGHDN and FVKESK. The CDR3 has 15 amino acids. CDR3 amino acids: CASSQGLAREETQYF. The CDR3 DNA follows: TGTGCCAGCAGCCAGGGACTAGCGAGGGAAGAGACCCAGTACTTC.

J is TRBJ2-7 and V is TRBV9; D is uncertain. V was pared by 1 base and J by 2 bases, with 13 bases between. The CDR3 loop spans 15 amino acids. The germline V gene has CDR1 SGDLS and CDR2 YYNGEE. The CDR3 sequence: CASSVSTAQAYEQYF. DNA of the CDR3: TGTGCCAGCAGCGTATCAACAGCTCAAGCCTACGAGCAGTACTTC.

About this clone: One end of the junction varies from germline; a read error may be responsible. The chain uses TRBV11-2 and TRBJ2-1; the D gene is possibly TRBD2 (6 bases). Germline values: CDR1 SGHAT, CDR2 FQNNGV. This CDR3 region has 17 residues. The CDR3 DNA reads TGTGCCAGCAGCTTAGGGCCTGGCCGGAGGGGCTACATTGAGCAGTTCTTC. Translating gives CASSLGPGRRGYIEQFF. Based on the CDR3 plus reference TRBV11-2 and TRBJ2-1, the full variable domain is EAGVAQSPRYKIIEKRQSVAFWCNPISGHATLYWYQQILGQGPKLLIQFQNNGVVDDSQLPKDRFSAERLKGVDSTLKIQPAKLEDSAVYLCASSLGPGRRGYIEQFFGPGTRLTVL.

This clone was picked up a small number of times. This chain joins TRBV30 and TRBJ2-7; tentative D call: TRBD1 (5 bases). Trimming removed 0 bases from V and 0 bases from J, with 12 bases in between. From germline, CDR1 is GTSNPN and CDR2 SVGIG (reference sequence). The CDR3 totals 15 residues. The CDR3 DNA reads TGTGCCTGGAGTGTAGGACATACATCCTCCTACGAGCAGTACTTC. This sequence encodes CAWSVGHTSSYEQYF. The full variable domain, rest sourced from reference TRBV30 and TRBJ2-7, is SQTIHQWPATLVQPVGSPLSLECTVEGTSNPNLYWYRQAAGRGLQLLFYSVGIGQISSEVPQNLSASRPQDRQFILSSKKLLLSDSGFYLCAWSVGHTSSYEQYFGPGTRLTVT.

The table lists this clone with a few counts. The CDR3 region has the DNA TGTGCCTGGAGTGATCGGTCCGTGGGGACTAGTGGAAACACCATATATTTT. It specifies CAWSDRSVGTSGNTIYF. V usage is TRBV30 and J usage is TRBJ1-3, with D possibly being TRBD1 (5 bases). V was pared by 1 base and J by 3 bases, with 19 bases between. Germline V CDR1 and CDR2: GTSNPN, SVGIG (reference sequence). This CDR3 spans 17 amino acids. Combining the CDR3 with reference TRBV30 and TRBJ1-3 gives the whole variable domain SQTIHQWPATLVQPVGSPLSLECTVEGTSNPNLYWYRQAAGRGLQLLFYSVGIGQISSEVPQNLSASRPQDRQFILSSKKLLLSDSGFYLCAWSDRSVGTSGNTIYFGEGSWLTVV.

V usage is TRBV7-8 and J usage is TRBJ1-1; 7 positions agree with TRBD1. V lost 1 base and J lost 3; bases outside the gene matches: 2. The CDR3 is made up of 14 amino acids. Germline CDR1 reads SGHVS; CDR2 reads FQNEAQ. The CDR3, as DNA: TGTGCCAGCAGCTTAGTGACAGGGTACACTGAAGCTTTCTTT. Its protein is CASSLVTGYTEAFF.

The chain carries TRBV3-1 (or the pseudogene TRBV3-2) and TRBJ2-1; 10 nucleotides align to TRBD2. Germline CDR1 is LGHDT and CDR2 is YNNKEL (reference sequence). Trimming at V came to 1 base and at J to 15 bases, leaving 12 bases not matched to a gene. CDR3 length: 15 amino acids. The CDR3 reads CASSQAEASGGPGFF. In DNA, the CDR3 is TGTGCCAGCAGCCAAGCAGAGGCTAGCGGGGGCCCCGGGTTCTTC.

This clone is a singleton in its sample. The V call is TRBV7-2, the J call TRBJ1-1; 7 bases match TRBD1. The CDR3 has 16 residues. Germline V CDR1 and CDR2: SGHTA, FQGNSA. After removal of 1 base from V and 4 bases from J, the junction contained 9 bases not matched to a gene. CDR3: CASSLGYRGRSTEAFF. For the CDR3, the DNA is TGTGCCAGCAGCTTAGGATACAGGGGTCGGAGCACTGAAGCTTTCTTT.